This T cell receptor (beta chain) was identified in a study of shared clonotypes between healthy human individuals. As for the study in general: A couple of women and a few men aged 18 to 49 made up the donors.

Authors' data handling: Filtering differed, since immunoSEQ gave only junction sequences and no quality scores. Libraries were prepared by immunoSEQ multiplex PCR; TCRdb keeps only in-frame clonotypes and omits some of them. V and J calls and clone size are given by that table; D and trimming were obtained from the DNA. The profile shows 180,000 or so clones, about 93% of them singletons. As to this clone: Antigen unknown.

Findings and caveats of the study: A reduction in generation probabilities was seen for non-shared clonotypes relative to those shared by all four donors.

This CDR3 region has 16 residues. The V end was cut by 2 bases, the J end by 8 bases, with 21 bases between. V is TRBV6-7 and J is TRBJ1-2, with D uncertain. TRBV6-7 is an ORF; its function is uncertain. Sequenced sample: naive CD4+ T cells sorted from blood. Subset indicated: CD45RA+ positively selected. The TCR was taken from a young woman in good health. The CDR3 loop is CASSYIVVRPFWGYTF. As DNA, the CDR3 is TGTGCCAGCAGTTACATCGTTGTCCGTCCGTTTTGGGGCTACACCTTC.